This T cell receptor beta chain emerged from a study of identifying expanded T cells in peripheral blood. TCRdb's copy holds only in-frame clones and misses some; the assay was immunoSEQ multiplex PCR. The repertoire holds 95,000 to 100,000 clones, with 87% as singletons. CDR3 length equals 13 residues. Looked up from germline, CDR1 is SNHLY and CDR2 is FYNNEI. Trimming removed 6 bases from V and 16 bases from J, with 22 bases in between. V gene TRBV2 combines with J gene TRBJ2-1, with D tentatively TRBD1 (7 bases). The TCR originated in a person aged 18 to 70 in good health. Sequenced material: blood. The DNA for the CDR3 is TGTGCCAGCAGCGGGGGAATGTCAGGGGGTCCCTTCTTC. Amino acids: CASSGGMSGGPFF.